The present T cell receptor beta chain was sequenced within a study of T-cell memory formation after mild COVID-19. Using its own MiXCR run on the 5' RACE reads, TCRdb lists one record per CDR3 protein. In the table there are 300,000 to 400,000 distinct CDR3 sequences, under 30% of which are singletons. Trimming removed 0 bases from V and 1 base from J, with 7 bases in between. Looked up from germline, CDR1 is MNHEY and CDR2 is SVGEGT. CDR3 length: 15 amino acids. This sequence was found in an adult woman who had mild COVID-19 (a few samples of this study predate the infection). Cell type and time point are not known. The chain joins TRBV6-2 or TRBV6-3 to TRBJ1-5; tentative D call: TRBD1 (5 bases). The sample consisted of PBMCs or a T cell subset sorted from them (not recorded which). The DNA of the CDR3 is TGTGCCAGCAGTTACTCAGGGGCCAGCAATCAGCCCCAGCATTTT. Residues: CASSYSGASNQPQHF.